These 18 T cell receptor beta chains share one sample of origin, sequenced in a study of T-cell reconstitution after alpha-beta-depleted transplantation in children. Preparation of the TCRbeta library was carried out with unique molecular identifiers. TCRdb reprocessed the PCR reads with MiXCR, giving one entry per CDR3 protein. The sample shows more than 150,000 distinct CDR3 sequences, 13% to 15% of them seen only once. The sequencing used PBMCs from the stem cell graft donor, collected from the stem cell graft. The receptor set was obtained from a human donor who donated a stem cell graft to a child with acute lymphoblastic leukemia.

This chain uses TRBV7-9 with TRBJ2-1; 8 bases are a match to TRBD2. V dropped 1 base and J dropped 6; count of bases not matched to a gene: 5. The CDR3 totals 15 residues. The germline gives CDR1 SEHNR, CDR2 FQNEAQ (reference sequence). This CDR3 is CASSLGDSGSNEQFF. As DNA, the CDR3 is TGTGCCAGCAGCTTAGGAGACAGCGGGAGCAATGAGCAGTTCTTC.

This clonotype was counted a few times. V usage is TRBV12-3 or TRBV12-4 and J usage is TRBJ2-2; weak D call: TRBD1 (6 bases). CDR3 length equals 15 residues. Trimming stripped 4 bases from V and 4 bases from J, with 13 bases between. CDR3 amino acids: CASSSLTGSTGELFF. The CDR3 nucleotides read TGTGCCAGCAGTTCCCTGACAGGATCCACCGGGGAGCTGTTTTTT.

This clonotype occurred once. A much larger clone lies one base from this, so it may be a read error. V is TRBV5-1 and J is TRBJ2-5; no firm D call. Trimming pared 4 bases from V and 6 bases from J, leaving 16 bases between. Germline CDR1 SGHRS, CDR2 YFSETQ. This CDR3 contains 14 residues. CDR3 sequence reads: CASSPIFTQKTQYF. CDR3 DNA sequence: TGCGCCAGCAGCCCCATATTTACCCAGAAGACCCAGTACTTC.

The chain links TRBV20-1 to TRBJ2-5, with a weak D call TRBD2 (5 bases). The CDR3 has 14 amino acids. V lost 1 base and J 4 bases, leaving 13 bases between the germline ends. Per the germline V gene, CDR1 is DFQATT and CDR2 is SNEGSKA (reference sequence). This CDR3 is CSARGRAYPETQYF. The CDR3 DNA follows: TGCAGTGCTAGAGGGCGGGCGTACCCAGAGACCCAGTACTTC.

This clonotype was detected ten times or more. This sequence joins TRBV10-3 and TRBJ2-1; perhaps D is TRBD1 or TRBD2 (6 bases each). Between the trimmed V and J ends, which lost 5 bases and 7 bases, there was a span of 9 bases. This CDR3 has 12 residues. From germline, CDR1 is ENHRY and CDR2 SYGVKD. CDR3 nucleotides: TGTGCCATCAGTAGGGGGGAGAATGAGCAGTTCTTC. As protein: CAISRGENEQFF.

The table lists this clonotype with many counts. This rearrangement joins TRBV2 to TRBJ1-5; D is perhaps TRBD1 (6 bases). The V end was cut by 4 bases, the J end by 4 bases, with 14 bases between. Looked up from germline, CDR1 is SNHLY and CDR2 is FYNNEI. The CDR3 runs to 15 residues. CDR3 loop: CASSGGASWNQPQHF. In DNA, the CDR3 is TGTGCCAGCAGTGGGGGGGCCTCGTGGAATCAGCCCCAGCATTTT.

This clonotype turned up a few times. The chain uses TRBV7-2 and TRBJ1-6, with D uncertain. Trimming left V 1 base short and J 9 bases short, with 13 bases between. CDR3 size: 15 residues. Germline-derived CDR1 and CDR2 are SGHTA and FQGNSA. CDR3 region: CASSLVKLESSPLHF. The CDR3 nucleotides read TGTGCCAGCAGCTTAGTAAAGCTGGAAAGTTCACCCCTCCACTTT.

This clonotype came up many times. CDR3 region: CASSFRDSSPTQYF. DNA of the CDR3: TGTGCCAGCAGCTTCCGGGACAGCTCCCCTACGCAGTATTTT. J is TRBJ2-3 and V is TRBV5-6; 7 positions match TRBD1. After removal of 2 bases from V and 8 bases from J, the junction contained 8 bases not matched to a gene. Germline values: CDR1 SGHDT, CDR2 YYEEEE. The CDR3 is 14 residues long.

This clonotype was counted ten times or more. V and J are TRBV5-1 and TRBJ1-1; 8 bases are shared with TRBD1. From germline, CDR1 is SGHRS and CDR2 YFSETQ. The CDR3 is made up of 16 amino acids. Trimming at V came to 6 bases and at J to 2 bases, leaving 12 bases not matched to a gene. The CDR3 loop is CASIQGEVFGNTEAFF. The CDR3 coding sequence is TGCGCCAGCATACAGGGGGAAGTATTTGGTAACACTGAAGCTTTCTTT.

This clonotype was detected ten times or more. The chain employs TRBV28 and TRBJ2-3, with D possibly matching TRBD1 (6 bases). CDR1 is MDHEN, CDR2 SYDVKM, per germline. Trimming stripped 7 bases from V and 4 bases from J, with 18 bases between. The CDR3 is 15 amino acids. CDR3 nucleotides: TGTGCCAGCATTGCCCCCTGGGGGCGAGCAGATACGCAGTATTTT. This gives the protein CASIAPWGRADTQYF.

This clonotype showed up many times. The rearrangement joins TRBV10-2 to TRBJ2-7; a weak D match, TRBD2 (6 bases). The CDR3 sequence is 14 residues long. CDR1 and CDR2 from the germline V gene are WSHSY and SAAADI. Trimming took 3 bases from V and 0 from J, leaving 9 bases between them. The CDR3 is CASSEISGSYEQYF. The CDR3 nucleotides are TGCGCCAGCAGTGAAATTAGCGGCTCCTACGAGCAGTACTTC.

The table lists this clonotype with many counts. V and J are TRBV11-3 and TRBJ2-3; TRBD2 agrees at 8 bases. CDR1 is SGHNT and CDR2 is YENEEA in the germline V gene. Trimming took 7 bases from V and 2 from J; bases not matched to a gene: 5. The CDR3 runs to 14 residues. This CDR3 reads CASTKREITDTQYF. The CDR3 DNA follows: TGTGCCAGCACCAAGCGGGAGATCACAGATACGCAGTATTTT. Complete variable domain (other parts from reference TRBV11-3 and TRBJ2-3): EAGVVQSPRYKIIEKKQPVAFWCNPISGHNTLYWYLQNLGQGPELLIRYENEEAVDDSQLPKDRFSAERLKGVDSTLKIQPAELGDSAVYLCASTKREITDTQYFGPGTRLTVL.

This clonotype has ten or more counts. The chain employs TRBV5-1 and TRBJ2-7; D possibly matches TRBD1 or TRBD2 (5 bases each). The CDR3 spans 14 residues. CDR1 is SGHRS, CDR2 YFSETQ, per germline. V lost 0 bases, J lost 3 bases, and 10 bases lay in between. The chain's CDR3 is CASSLDGDRYEQYF. The CDR3 DNA sequence: TGCGCCAGCAGCTTGGACGGGGACCGCTACGAGCAGTACTTC.

This clonotype was observed at least ten times. This chain connects TRBV5-1 to TRBJ2-2; 7 bases align to TRBD2. The CDR3 totals 14 residues. The junction had 9 bases not matched to a gene; V was cut back by 7 bases and J by 6 bases. Germline lookup yields CDR1 SGHRS and CDR2 YFSETQ. The CDR3 nucleotides read TGCGCCAGCGGCTGGGGGGGAGCGGCCGGGGAGCTGTTTTTT. Translated: CASGWGGAAGELFF.

The chain carries TRBV5-1 and TRBJ1-1; D perhaps matches TRBD1 (5 bases). This CDR3 region has 15 residues. In germline, CDR1 is SGHRS, CDR2 YFSETQ. V was clipped by 3 bases and J by 1 base, with 13 bases between them. The CDR3 loop reads CASSYPGGGNTEAFF. The CDR3 DNA reads TGCGCCAGCAGCTACCCTGGGGGGGGGAACACTGAAGCTTTCTTT.

There are many counts of this clonotype. V is TRBV12-3 or TRBV12-4 and J is TRBJ1-5, with 9 bases fitting TRBD1. The CDR3 spans 16 residues. V was pared by 6 bases and J by 2 bases, with 8 bases of the junction left unmatched. The CDR3 DNA reads TGTGCCAGCAGCGAACAGGGGGCGATCGGCAATCAGCCCCAGCATTTT. Amino acids: CASSEQGAIGNQPQHF.

This clonotype was seen ten or more times. The rearrangement uses TRBV7-2 and TRBJ2-3; D uncertain. The length of the CDR3 is 13 residues. Trimming removed 4 bases from V and 10 bases from J, with 15 bases in between. Germline CDR1 reads SGHTA; CDR2 reads FQGNSA. The CDR3 protein is CASSSPTEWPQYF. For the CDR3, the DNA is TGTGCCAGCAGCTCTCCGACCGAATGGCCGCAGTATTTT.

The DNA of the CDR3 is TGTGCCATCACTAACCCGGGACAGGGGGTGCAGTACTTC. Amino acid sequence: CAITNPGQGVQYF. The chain uses TRBV10-3 and TRBJ2-7, with TRBD1 identical over 11 bases. Germline CDR1 is ENHRY and CDR2 is SYGVKD. The CDR3 spans 13 residues. With V trimmed by 7 bases and J by 9 bases, 8 bases remained unmatched.